This T cell receptor beta chain was sequenced for a study of preoperative IRX-2 immunotherapy in early breast cancer. As for treatment: preoperative locoregional IRX-2 cytokine immunotherapy. Germline loops: CDR1 SGHNT, CDR2 YENEEA. The CDR3 covers 15 residues. V trimming: 3 bases; J trimming: 10 bases; junction bases outside the gene matches: 8. Repertoires were generated with immunoSEQ multiplex PCR, while TCRdb's copy carries only in-frame clones and drops some. This repertoire shows about 98,000 clones, 86% found once; its top ten account for roughly 2%. This clonotype was sampled from a human donor with breast cancer. Sequencing used tumor tissue, obtained after IRX-2 immunotherapy. This chain joins TRBV11-3 and TRBJ2-1; 11 positions agree with TRBD2. CDR3: CASSFVSGGAGEQFF. In DNA form, the CDR3 reads TGTGCCAGCAGCTTTGTTAGCGGGGGGGCCGGGGAGCAGTTCTTC.